The 18 T cell receptor beta chains in this list originate from one sample, sequenced in a study of shared clonotypes between healthy human individuals. TCRdb's table, derived via immunoSEQ multiplex PCR, lists solely in-frame clones and lacks some. The sample has about 2.2 million clones; about 93% are singletons. Naive-designated CD8 cells lacked CD45RO, were positively enriched for CCR7, and omitted terminally differentiated effector memory CD45RA+ cells. The source material was naive CD8+ T cells from PBMCs. The receptor set was obtained from a man younger than 35 in good health. Some clones in this sample may be carry-over from other donors' samples.

This chain uses TRBV7-9 with TRBJ2-6, with D unclear. This CDR3 is 15 amino acids long. Germline V gives CDR1 SEHNR, CDR2 FQNEAQ (reference sequence). V was cut by 7 bases and J by 2 bases, with 12 bases left in between. The CDR3 DNA sequence: TGTGCCAGCACCCGGAATGGCGCTGGGGCCAACGTCCTGACTTTC. As protein: CASTRNGAGANVLTF.

This rearrangement joins TRBV10-3 to TRBJ1-3, with a tentative D call TRBD1 (6 bases). The germline V gene has CDR1 ENHRY and CDR2 SYGVKD. The CDR3 loop spans 21 amino acids. Trimming pared 0 bases from V and 0 bases from J, leaving 24 bases between. CDR3 coding DNA: TGTGCCATCAGTGAGTCGTATTCAGGGGCCACTGACCCAAGCTCTGGAAACACCATATATTTT. Translated: CAISESYSGATDPSSGNTIYF.

This clone showed up just a few times. V and J are TRBV7-9 and TRBJ1-5; D gene unclear. CDR3 length equals 15 residues. The V gene lost 5 bases and the J gene lost 3 bases, with 14 bases spanning the gap. Germline lookup yields CDR1 SEHNR and CDR2 FQNEAQ (reference sequence). CDR3: CASSPSPGTNQPQHF. In DNA, the CDR3 is TGTGCCAGCAGCCCTAGTCCGGGAACCAATCAGCCCCAGCATTTT.

The rearrangement uses TRBV7-9 and TRBJ1-1, with no clear D. This CDR3 spans 13 amino acids. The germline V gene encodes CDR1 SEHNR and CDR2 FQNEAQ (reference sequence). V dropped 3 bases and J dropped 6 bases, with 11 bases sitting between them. The CDR3 here is CASSLGTAPEAFF. As DNA, the CDR3 is TGTGCCAGCAGCTTGGGAACGGCTCCTGAAGCTTTCTTT.

Turning to this clone: The same CDR3 is also encoded by other DNA sequences in this sample. The genes are TRBV27 and TRBJ2-7, with 11 bases aligning to TRBD1. J gave up 0 bases and V 3 bases, and 1 base lay outside the gene matches. CDR3 length: 15 residues. Germline values: CDR1 MNHEY, CDR2 SMNVEV (reference sequence). The CDR3 DNA sequence: TGTGCCAGCAGTTTGGGGACAGGGGGCTCCTACGAGCAGTACTTC. Protein product: CASSLGTGGSYEQYF.

CDR3 DNA sequence: TGTGCCAGCAGTTTATCCGCGTTGCGCGAGCAGTACTTC. Its translation: CASSLSALREQYF. The chain recombines TRBV27 with TRBJ2-7; no firm D call. V was trimmed by 0 bases and J by 6 bases, leaving 9 bases between them. Germline V gives CDR1 MNHEY, CDR2 SMNVEV (reference sequence). This CDR3 has 13 residues.

The V gene is TRBV14, the J gene TRBJ1-2; weak D call: TRBD1 (6 bases). The germline V and J ends were trimmed by 1 base and 3 bases, with 12 bases remaining between them. Germline loops: CDR1 SGHDN, CDR2 FVKESK. The CDR3 contains 15 residues. The CDR3 DNA reads as TGTGCCAGCAGCCAAGTGGCCAGGGGAGACTATGGCTACACCTTC. Translation gives CASSQVARGDYGYTF.

This chain links TRBV19 with TRBJ2-3; D is unclear. The germline V and J ends were trimmed by 5 bases and 7 bases, with 13 bases remaining between them. In germline, CDR1 is LNHDA, CDR2 SQIVND (reference sequence). CDR3 length: 13 residues. For the CDR3, the DNA is TGTGCCAGTAGTTCCGACGCGTGGAATACGCAGTATTTT. It encodes CASSSDAWNTQYF. The full variable domain, completed using reference TRBV19 and TRBJ2-3, is DGGITQSPKYLFRKEGQNVTLSCEQNLNHDAMYWYRQDPGQGLRLIYYSQIVNDFQKGDIAEGYSVSREKKESFPLTVTSAQKNPTAFYLCASSSDAWNTQYFGPGTRLTVL.

This clone was seen a few times. V and J are TRBV29-1 and TRBJ1-1; D uncertain. This CDR3 has 14 residues. CDR1 is SQVTM and CDR2 is ANQGSEA in the germline V gene. V lost 5 bases and J lost 4, with 17 bases in between. CDR3 bases: TGCAGCGTTTGGCTCTTGAGGGAGGCCACTGAAGCTTTCTTT. Its translation is CSVWLLREATEAFF.

This chain joins TRBV6-1 and TRBJ2-1, with 8 bases matching TRBD1. V was pared by 3 bases and J by 5 bases, with 6 bases of the junction left unmatched. Germline values: CDR1 MNHNS, CDR2 SASEGT. The CDR3 totals 15 residues. The CDR3 DNA reads TGTGCCAGCAGTGATTGGCAGGGGGCAGACAATGAGCAGTTCTTC. It specifies CASSDWQGADNEQFF.

The chain carries TRBV7-8 and TRBJ1-3; 12 positions agree with TRBD1. After removal of 0 bases from V and 4 bases from J, the junction contained 4 bases not matched to a gene. The V gene's germline CDR1 is SGHVS and CDR2 FQNEAQ. The CDR3 is 17 amino acids. In DNA, the CDR3 is TGTGCCAGCAGCTTAGCGTTGGGACAGGGGGCGGGAAACACCATATATTTT. It translates to CASSLALGQGAGNTIYF.

The chain joins TRBV11-2 to TRBJ2-5; 9 nucleotides line up with TRBD1. The J call could be wrong; TRBJ2-7 is a better fit for the DNA end. Per the germline V gene, CDR1 is SGHAT and CDR2 is FQNNGV. The CDR3 loop spans 14 amino acids. CDR3 region: CASSTGTGNYEQYF. DNA for the CDR3: TGTGCCAGCAGCACCGGGACAGGGAACTACGAGCAGTACTTC.

V gene TRBV6-1 combines with J gene TRBJ2-7; D gene unclear. V lost 5 bases and J 2 bases, leaving 16 bases between the germline ends. The CDR3 consists of 15 residues. Germline V gene sequence: CDR1 MNHNS, CDR2 SASEGT. The CDR3: CASSLRARLPYEQYF. The CDR3 DNA follows: TGTGCCAGCAGTCTCCGGGCTCGGCTCCCCTACGAGCAGTACTTC.

A single count supports this clone. The chain employs TRBV7-9 and TRBJ2-5; no reliable D call. CDR3 length: 14 residues. The germline V gene has CDR1 SEHNR and CDR2 FQNEAQ (reference sequence). V gave up 4 bases and J gave up 5 bases, with 14 bases separating them. CDR3 amino acids: CASSSLDGLETQYF. The CDR3 region has the DNA TGTGCCAGCAGCTCACTTGACGGGCTGGAGACCCAGTACTTC.

The rearrangement joins TRBV21-1 to TRBJ2-7; the tabulated D call, TRBD1, remains unverified against the DNA. TRBV21-1 is tagged as a pseudogene. The CDR3 contains 16 residues. The CDR3 DNA reads as TGTGCCAGCAGCAAAATTGTTACAGGGGCCTTGTACGAGCAGTACTTC. Protein sequence: CASSKIVTGALYEQYF.

The V gene is TRBV9, the J gene TRBJ2-7; D possibly corresponds to TRBD2 (6 bases). Germline lookup yields CDR1 SGDLS and CDR2 YYNGEE. Trimming removed 0 bases from V and 3 bases from J, with 16 bases in between. The CDR3 spans 16 residues. This CDR3 is CASSVAAVADYYEQYF. CDR3 bases: TGTGCCAGCAGCGTAGCTGCGGTGGCGGACTACTACGAGCAGTACTTC.

The chain combines TRBV7-6 with TRBJ2-1; 13 bases align to TRBD2. CDR1 and CDR2 from the germline V gene are SGHVS and FNYEAQ. This CDR3 contains 17 residues. Germline trimming cut 5 bases from V and 8 bases from J; bases unmatched to any gene: 12. The CDR3 here is CASSPGLAGELTDEQFF. CDR3 nucleotide sequence: TGTGCCAGCAGCCCAGGACTAGCGGGAGAGTTGACCGATGAGCAGTTCTTC.

The V call is TRBV2, the J call TRBJ2-3; possibly TRBD2 for D (5 bases). The length of the CDR3 is 14 residues. The V gene's germline CDR1 is SNHLY and CDR2 FYNNEI. Trimming stripped 2 bases from V and 4 bases from J, with 10 bases between. The CDR3 region is CASSEWVSADTQYF. The CDR3 DNA is TGTGCCAGCAGTGAATGGGTTAGCGCAGATACGCAGTATTTT.